This entry describes one TCR beta chain. Antigen unknown. The data were obtained in a study of T cells after posttransplantation cyclophosphamide. The CDR3 contains 16 residues. The germline V gene has CDR1 SGHVS and CDR2 FNYEAQ. V lost 5 bases, J lost 11 bases, and 13 bases stayed unmatched. Study results and limitations: Later post-transplant blood repertoires were often dominated by donor CD8+ memory clones. Recipient CMV seropositivity and CMV reactivation strongly tracked TRB clonality.

Some clones are missing from TCRdb's copy, which holds only in-frame ones; the method was immunoSEQ multiplex PCR. Of 15,000 or so clones listed, 77% were seen once; the top ten hold approximately 30%. Treatment was busulfan-fludarabine conditioning, a marrow graft, and cyclophosphamide on days +3 and +4. The sequencing used CD8+ T cells sorted from PBMCs, collected roughly 250 weeks after a stem cell transplant with posttransplant cyclophosphamide. The V gene is TRBV7-6, the J gene TRBJ1-4; 11 bases align to TRBD1. The sequence derives from a female patient aged 40-49 years who received an allogeneic stem cell transplant from a related donor, was CMV-positive, and had no GVHD. A share of the T cells may be of graft donor origin. The CDR3: CASSPRDRGSFGKLFF. DNA for the CDR3: TGTGCCAGCAGCCCTCGGGACAGGGGGTCCTTCGGGAAACTGTTTTTT.